One sample yielded the 8 T cell receptor beta chains listed below, sequenced in a study of cytotoxic CD8 clonotypes in ibrutinib-treated CLL. The data were produced by immunoSEQ multiplex PCR, yet TCRdb's version contains in-frame clones alone and is incomplete. Among some 310,000 clones listed, almost 80% were seen once. This specimen consisted of PBMCs, obtained before ibrutinib treatment. Source of these receptors: a human donor with chronic lymphocytic leukemia.

On this clone: One junction end does not reproduce the germline sequence, and a read error may be involved. This sequence joins TRBV15 and TRBJ2-7; no clear D gene. This CDR3 spans 13 amino acids. CDR1 is LNHNV and CDR2 is YYDKDF in the germline V gene (reference sequence). For the CDR3, the DNA is TGTGCCACCAGCAGAGAGGGCACCTACGTTCGGCACTTC. It translates to CATSREGTYVRHF.

The table lists this clone with a few counts. This rearrangement joins TRBV11-3 to TRBJ1-2; 8 bases align to TRBD1. Losses at the gene ends were 10 bases for V and 7 bases for J; bases not matched to a gene: 8. The CDR3 spans 12 residues. From germline, CDR1 is SGHNT and CDR2 YENEEA. CDR3 residues: CANDRGKGGYTF. The CDR3, as DNA: TGTGCCAACGACAGGGGAAAGGGTGGCTACACCTTC.

The rearrangement uses TRBV2 and TRBJ2-7; D gene unclear. The germline V gene encodes CDR1 SNHLY and CDR2 FYNNEI. Trimming shortened V by 3 bases and J by 4 bases, and 7 bases separated the two germline ends. There are 12 residues in the CDR3. This CDR3 is CASSDSIYEQYF. The CDR3 coding sequence is TGTGCCAGCAGTGATTCGATTTACGAGCAGTACTTC.

Only one count was recorded for this clone. The same CDR3 is also encoded by other DNA sequences in this sample. The chain recombines TRBV5-1 with TRBJ2-7; no clear D. Germline V gene sequence: CDR1 SGHRS, CDR2 YFSETQ. This CDR3 has 13 amino acids. V was clipped by 2 bases and J by 1 base, with 7 bases between them. In DNA, the CDR3 is TGCGCCAGCAGCTTTGGTCTTTCCTACGAGCAGTACTTC. It encodes CASSFGLSYEQYF. Filled out from reference TRBV5-1 and TRBJ2-7, the complete variable domain reads KAGVTQTPRYLIKTRGQQVTLSCSPISGHRSVSWYQQTPGQGLQFLFEYFSETQRNKGNFPGRFSGRQFSNSRSEMNVSTLELGDSALYLCASSFGLSYEQYFGPGTRLTVT.

The table lists this clone with a count of one. The chain joins TRBV27 to TRBJ2-7, with TRBD2 identical over 13 bases. The V segment lost 10 bases and the J segment 0 bases; nucleotides outside the gene matches: 9. The V gene's germline CDR1 is MNHEY and CDR2 SMNVEV (reference sequence). This CDR3 region has 16 residues. The CDR3 DNA reads TGTGCCACCTTATCTTGGACTAGCGGGAGCTCCTACGAGCAGTACTTC. This encodes CATLSWTSGSSYEQYF.

CDR3 amino acids: CASSSGFHGYTF. In nucleotides, the CDR3 is TGTGCCAGCAGCTCAGGGTTTCATGGCTACACCTTC. The rearrangement links TRBV5-6 to TRBJ1-2; D possibly corresponds to TRBD1 (5 bases). The CDR3 loop spans 12 amino acids. V gave up 3 bases and J gave up 6 bases, with 9 bases separating them. Germline CDR1 is SGHDT and CDR2 is YYEEEE.

The chain uses TRBV15 and TRBJ2-7, with 9 bases matching TRBD2. Trimming at V came to 0 bases and at J to 5 bases, leaving 5 bases not matched to a gene. The V gene's germline CDR1 is LNHNV and CDR2 YYDKDF (reference sequence). CDR3 length: 15 amino acids. CDR3 in amino acids: CATSRDEVAGDEQYF. Written as DNA, the CDR3 is TGTGCCACCAGCAGAGATGAGGTAGCGGGAGACGAGCAGTACTTC.

This rearrangement joins TRBV7-2 to TRBJ2-1; tentatively, D is TRBD2 (5 bases). Germline V gives CDR1 SGHTA, CDR2 FQGNSA. This CDR3 comprises 14 residues. The V gene lost 2 bases and the J gene lost 9 bases, with 14 bases spanning the gap. The CDR3 DNA sequence: TGTGCCAGCAGCTTAAGCCCGCGTGGGAGTGAGCAGTTCTTC. Its translation is CASSLSPRGSEQFF.